A single sample gave rise to the 32 T cell receptor beta chains below, sequenced in a study of cytomegalovirus exposure and HLA in healthy donors. 60 Vbeta and 13 Jbeta primers were used in PCR. Sequencing was performed with immunoSEQ multiplex PCR; in TCRdb, only in-frame clones are kept and a portion is missing. The data contain over 130,000 clones, around 57% of them singletons. Sequenced input: PBMCs. These receptors were collected from a male donor in good health and CMV-seronegative.

A few counts support this clone. The chain uses TRBV27 and TRBJ1-3; possible D gene TRBD1, 6 bases. Germline CDR1 reads MNHEY; CDR2 reads SMNVEV (reference sequence). The ends were cut back, 2 bases at V and 3 bases at J, with 11 bases in the middle. The length of the CDR3 is 15 residues. The CDR3 sequence: CASSLARDIGNTIYF. In DNA, the CDR3 is TGTGCCAGCAGTTTAGCCCGGGACATTGGAAACACCATATATTTT.

V and J are TRBV10-3 and TRBJ1-1, with D tentatively TRBD1 (5 bases). Between the trimmed V and J ends, which lost 11 bases and 3 bases, there was a span of 7 bases. The V gene's germline CDR1 is ENHRY and CDR2 SYGVKD. This CDR3 has 10 amino acids. CDR3 in DNA: TGTGCCGCAGGGTACACTGAAGCTTTCTTT. Its translation: CAAGYTEAFF.

This chain joins TRBV15 and TRBJ2-2; TRBD2 is a possible D gene (5 bases). Germline values: CDR1 LNHNV, CDR2 YYDKDF (reference sequence). The CDR3 runs to 16 residues. Trimming took off 1 base at V and 2 bases at J, with 11 bases between the two ends. The CDR3 DNA reads as TGTGCCACCAGCAGAGTTAGCGCGGGCAACACCGGGGAGCTGTTTTTT. Protein product: CATSRVSAGNTGELFF.

About this clone itself: The CDR3 does not close with the conserved phenylalanine or tryptophan, likely indicating a read error. The V call is TRBV29-1, the J call TRBJ2-2, with 8 bases aligning to TRBD2. Germline-derived CDR1 and CDR2 are SQVTM and ANQGSEA. The ends lost 7 bases at V and 5 bases at J; junction bases unmatched: 3. The CDR3 is 12 residues long. This CDR3 is CSAASGTGELFL. The CDR3 DNA is TGCAGCGCGGCTAGCGGGACCGGGGAGCTGTTTTTG.

The V gene is TRBV2, the J gene TRBJ2-3; the match to TRBD2 covers 7 bases. Losses at the gene ends were 7 bases for V and 4 bases for J; bases not matched to a gene: 14. Germline lookup yields CDR1 SNHLY and CDR2 FYNNEI. The CDR3 is 16 residues long. The CDR3 bases are TGTGCCAGCACAGGACTAGTCGTAGACCGCTCAGATACGCAGTATTTT. Protein: CASTGLVVDRSDTQYF.

The chain carries TRBV7-6 and TRBJ1-5; unclear D gene. The germline gives CDR1 SGHVS, CDR2 FNYEAQ. Trimming took off 5 bases at V and 2 bases at J, with 7 bases between the two ends. CDR3 length equals 13 residues. CDR3 in DNA: TGTGCCAGCAGCCCCGGGGGCAATCAGCCCCAGCATTTT. Its translation is CASSPGGNQPQHF.

V gene TRBV2 combines with J gene TRBJ1-5, with 9 bases that match TRBD1. Germline V gene sequence: CDR1 SNHLY, CDR2 FYNNEI. The length of the CDR3 is 14 residues. Germline trimming cut 10 bases from V and 7 bases from J; bases unmatched to any gene: 11. In nucleotides, the CDR3 is TGTGCCACCAAGACAGGGGGAGTTGGGCAGCCCCAGCATTTT. Residues: CATKTGGVGQPQHF.

This chain joins TRBV7-2 and TRBJ2-2; D might be TRBD1 (6 bases). The germline V gene encodes CDR1 SGHTA and CDR2 FQGNSA. Trimming took off 5 bases at V and 4 bases at J, with 11 bases between the two ends. CDR3 length: 14 amino acids. This CDR3 reads CASSRDISTGELFF. The CDR3 coding sequence is TGTGCCAGCAGCAGGGACATCAGCACCGGGGAGCTGTTTTTT.

V and J are TRBV2 and TRBJ2-7, with D hard to call. Trimming left V 6 bases short and J 4 bases short, with 7 bases between. The CDR3 extends over 11 amino acids. Germline V gives CDR1 SNHLY, CDR2 FYNNEI. CDR3 DNA sequence: TGTGCCAGCAGGCAAGCTTACGAGCAGTACTTC. It is translated as CASRQAYEQYF. Looking up the rest from reference TRBV2 and TRBJ2-7 gives the full variable domain: EPEVTQTPSHQVTQMGQEVILRCVPISNHLYFYWYRQILGQKVEFLVSFYNNEISEKSEIFDDQFSVERPDGSNFTLKIRSTKLEDSAMYFCASRQAYEQYFGPGTRLTVT.

V gene TRBV10-2 combines with J gene TRBJ1-5; no firm D call. The V end was cut by 3 bases, the J end by 5 bases, with 11 bases between. CDR1 is WSHSY and CDR2 is SAAADI in the germline V gene. CDR3 size: 14 residues. CDR3 coding DNA: TGCGCCAGCAGTGATCTTACAGAAGATCAGCCCCAGCATTTT. It translates to CASSDLTEDQPQHF.

The V gene is TRBV7-2, the J gene TRBJ2-2; D might be TRBD2 (6 bases). The CDR3 is 13 amino acids. Germline lookup yields CDR1 SGHTA and CDR2 FQGNSA. Trimming stripped 7 bases from V and 6 bases from J, with 12 bases between. CDR3 DNA: TGTGCCAGCACCCCGGGAGTTTCCGGGGAGCTGTTTTTT. Its protein product is CASTPGVSGELFF.

The rearrangement links TRBV7-2 to TRBJ2-3, with D maybe TRBD2 (5 bases). CDR3 length: 12 amino acids. V lost 6 bases, J lost 4 bases, and 8 bases lay in between. Germline CDR1 SGHTA, CDR2 FQGNSA. The CDR3 sequence is CASSLRADTQYF. As DNA, the CDR3 is TGTGCCAGCAGTCTGAGGGCAGATACGCAGTATTTT. Supplemented by reference TRBV7-2 and TRBJ2-3, the full variable domain reads GAGVSQSPSNKVTEKGKDVELRCDPISGHTALYWYRQSLGQGLEFLIYFQGNSAPDKSGLPSDRFSAERTGGSVSTLTIQRTQQEDSAVYLCASSLRADTQYFGPGTRLTVL.

This clone has only a few counts. The CDR3 DNA is TGTGCCAGCAGCTTCGACGGAGGCTCCTATAATTCACCCCTCCACTTT. Translation gives CASSFDGGSYNSPLHF. The chain has TRBV7-2 and TRBJ1-6; D remains unclear. Trimming pared 3 bases from V and 0 bases from J, leaving 9 bases between. The CDR3 has 16 residues. CDR1 is SGHTA and CDR2 is FQGNSA in the germline V gene.

About this clone itself: Its ends do not fully match the called genes, so a read error is possible. The chain uses TRBV29-1 and TRBJ2-7, with D unclear. CDR3 length equals 13 residues. The germline V gene has CDR1 SQVTM and CDR2 ANQGSEA. CDR3 nucleotides: TGCAGCGTTGAAGGTAGGAGCTCCCACGAGCAGTACTTC. This encodes CSVEGRSSHEQYF.

The rearrangement joins TRBV4-2 to TRBJ2-3, with TRBD2 matching over 8 bases. V was clipped by 4 bases and J by 2 bases; unmatched bases: 5. CDR1 and CDR2 from the germline V gene are LGHNA and YNFKEQ. The CDR3 extends over 15 amino acids. CDR3 DNA: TGTGCCAGCAGCCCTGGACTAGCTAACACAGATACGCAGTATTTT. It translates to CASSPGLANTDTQYF.

The chain combines TRBV10-3 with TRBJ2-7, with 12 nucleotides matching TRBD2. This CDR3 spans 13 amino acids. V trimming: 9 bases; J trimming: 5 bases; junction bases outside the gene matches: 5. CDR1 is ENHRY and CDR2 is SYGVKD in the germline V gene. CDR3 DNA sequence: TGTGCCATAACTAGCGGGGGGTCGGACGAGCAGTACTTC. Translated: CAITSGGSDEQYF.

There are a few counts of this clone. The CDR3 here is CATSRAPGGNNSPLHF. CDR3 DNA sequence: TGTGCCACCAGCAGAGCCCCAGGGGGCAATAATTCACCCCTCCACTTT. The chain links TRBV15 to TRBJ1-6; 8 bases map to TRBD1. CDR1 and CDR2 from the germline V gene are LNHNV and YYDKDF (reference sequence). This CDR3 has 16 residues. Unmatched junction bases numbered 4, after V lost 1 base and J lost 5 bases.

This clone was counted a few times. V is TRBV18 and J is TRBJ1-1; 8 nucleotides line up with TRBD1. The CDR3 runs 18 residues. Germline V CDR1 and CDR2: KGHSH, LQKENI. Trimming removed 4 bases from V and 1 base from J; junction bases left unmatched: 14. The CDR3 here is CASSRNLFTRGPNTEAFF. The CDR3 DNA follows: TGTGCCAGCTCACGAAATCTGTTTACCAGGGGGCCGAACACTGAAGCTTTCTTT.

The gene calls are TRBV18 and TRBJ2-1, with TRBD1 matching 7 bases. V was pared by 1 base and J by 8 bases, with 8 bases of the junction left unmatched. Germline loops: CDR1 KGHSH, CDR2 LQKENI. There are 15 residues in the CDR3. The CDR3 nucleotides read TGTGCCAGCTCACCACGGCGGACAGGTCTCGATGAGCAGTTCTTC. Protein: CASSPRRTGLDEQFF.

This chain links TRBV11-3 with TRBJ2-1; a possible D gene is TRBD1 (5 bases). This CDR3 is 12 amino acids long. CDR1 and CDR2 from the germline V gene are SGHNT and YENEEA. The V and J ends lost 8 bases and 7 bases respectively, with 12 bases between them. The CDR3 here is CASGAGRNEQFF. The DNA for the CDR3 is TGTGCCAGCGGGGCAGGGCGTAATGAGCAGTTCTTC.

In nucleotides, the CDR3 is TGTGCCAGCAGTGGATGGACAGGGGAAAACACCATATATTTT. Translated, it gives CASSGWTGENTIYF. This chain joins TRBV6-5 and TRBJ1-3; 9 bases map to TRBD1. The CDR3 contains 14 residues. Unmatched junction bases numbered 5, after V lost 5 bases and J lost 6 bases. Per germline, CDR1 MNHEY and CDR2 SVGAGI.

This clone has just a few counts. The chain carries TRBV5-1 and TRBJ2-1; D perhaps matches TRBD2 (6 bases). The CDR3 runs to 15 residues. From germline, CDR1 is SGHRS and CDR2 YFSETQ. V lost 6 bases to trimming and J lost 0 bases, with 13 bases between them. CDR3 sequence: CASTVGGGSYNEQFF. The CDR3 bases are TGCGCCAGCACCGTGGGGGGAGGCTCCTACAATGAGCAGTTCTTC.

The rearrangement uses TRBV7-2 and TRBJ2-7; D may be TRBD2 (6 bases). The CDR3 spans 14 residues. The ends were cut back, 5 bases at V and 3 bases at J, with 14 bases in the middle. Germline V gives CDR1 SGHTA, CDR2 FQGNSA. The CDR3 DNA follows: TGTGCCAGCAGCCCGCCAAACGGGGGCTACGAGCAGTACTTC. Amino acid sequence: CASSPPNGGYEQYF.

V is TRBV5-1 and J is TRBJ1-6, with TRBD1 matching 7 bases. This CDR3 has 15 residues. Trimming at V came to 2 bases and at J to 14 bases, leaving 13 bases not matched to a gene. Looked up from germline, CDR1 is SGHRS and CDR2 is YFSETQ. CDR3 nucleotides: TGCGCCAGCAGCTTTTACGAAACAGGGGCGGGATCCCTCCACTTT. Its protein is CASSFYETGAGSLHF.

This clone was observed a handful of times. The chain is built from TRBV4-3 and TRBJ1-5, with D maybe TRBD1 (6 bases). Looked up from germline, CDR1 is LGHNA and CDR2 is YSLEER. Deletions cut 3 bases from V and 6 bases from J, with 12 bases between. CDR3 size: 14 residues. The CDR3 is CASSQNREIQPQHF. The DNA for the CDR3 is TGCGCCAGCAGCCAGAACAGGGAAATTCAGCCCCAGCATTTT.

The rearrangement uses TRBV30 and TRBJ2-7, with no clear D. In germline, CDR1 is GTSNPN, CDR2 SVGIG (reference sequence). The germline V and J ends were trimmed by 0 bases and 6 bases, with 9 bases remaining between them. The CDR3 has 12 residues. Here the CDR3 reads CAWSVIPLEQYF. The CDR3 bases are TGTGCCTGGAGTGTAATCCCTCTCGAGCAGTACTTC.

This clone was detected only a few times. The rearrangement links TRBV6-5 to TRBJ2-1; 7 bases fit TRBD1. Germline CDR1 and CDR2: MNHEY and SVGAGI. The CDR3 spans 15 residues. Unmatched junction bases numbered 13, after V lost 6 bases and J lost 8 bases. As DNA, the CDR3 is TGTGCCAGCAGGCCGGACCGACAGGGTTTGGATGAGCAGTTCTTC. Its protein is CASRPDRQGLDEQFF.

The chain is built from TRBV7-9 and TRBJ2-5; D unclear. V was clipped by 5 bases and J by 2 bases, with 15 bases between them. CDR3 size: 15 residues. Germline CDR1 SEHNR, CDR2 FQNEAQ (reference sequence). In nucleotides, the CDR3 is TGTGCCAGCAGCCCCTCTGCAGCGCCTCAAGAGACCCAGTACTTC. Translating gives CASSPSAAPQETQYF.

The chain employs TRBV11-2 and TRBJ1-1; 7 bases fit TRBD1. The CDR3 loop spans 14 amino acids. The germline CDR1 and CDR2 sequences are SGHAT and FQNNGV. The J segment lost 5 bases and the V segment lost 5 bases, leaving 8 bases of the junction unmatched. The CDR3 is CASSILTGRTEAFF. In DNA form, the CDR3 reads TGTGCCAGCAGCATCCTGACAGGGCGGACTGAAGCTTTCTTT.

In this sample, this clone turned up once. V and J are TRBV19 and TRBJ2-7; D is unresolved. Germline values: CDR1 LNHDA, CDR2 SQIVND (reference sequence). The CDR3 loop spans 13 amino acids. Trimming removed 1 base from V and 1 base from J, with 5 bases in between. Here the CDR3 DNA reads TGTGCCAGTAGTATAGGTTTATCCTACGAGCAGTACTTC. Its protein is CASSIGLSYEQYF.

The rearrangement links TRBV19 to TRBJ2-3, with 9 bases matching TRBD1. The length of the CDR3 is 16 residues. The germline V gene has CDR1 LNHDA and CDR2 SQIVND (reference sequence). J was trimmed by 3 bases and V by 4 bases; bases with no gene match: 8. The CDR3 protein is CASSTPTGQGTDTQYF. The CDR3 coding sequence is TGTGCCAGTAGTACCCCGACCGGACAGGGGACAGATACGCAGTATTTT.

The V call is TRBV28, the J call TRBJ2-7, with D perhaps TRBD1 (5 bases). The germline V gene has CDR1 MDHEN and CDR2 SYDVKM. Trimming pared 3 bases from V and 5 bases from J, leaving 20 bases between. The CDR3 extends over 16 amino acids. The CDR3 protein is CASSFGAGGAWDEQYF. CDR3 DNA sequence: TGTGCCAGCAGTTTTGGGGCCGGTGGGGCGTGGGACGAGCAGTACTTC.